This passage covers 25 T cell receptor beta chains from one sample sequenced in a study of blood T cell repertoires in COVID-19. Assay: immunoSEQ multiplex PCR; the TCRdb copy retains only in-frame clones and omits some. Of almost 250,000 clones in the sample, around 88% were seen once. Sequenced sample: PBMCs or T cells enriched from blood (not recorded which). The receptors stem from a woman aged 25 to 39 who had recovered from COVID-19.

The rearrangement links TRBV4-3 to TRBJ1-4, with 7 bases fitting TRBD1. Germline loops: CDR1 LGHNA, CDR2 YSLEER. J was trimmed by 3 bases and V by 2 bases; bases with no gene match: 9. The CDR3 spans 17 residues. As DNA, the CDR3 is TGCGCCAGCAGCCAATCGCCAGGGGGAGCGGCTAATGAAAAACTGTTTTTT. As protein: CASSQSPGGAANEKLFF.

The V and J genes are TRBV29-1 and TRBJ1-1; 7 bases match TRBD1. Germline V CDR1 and CDR2: SQVTM, ANQGSEA. V lost 6 bases, J lost 3 bases, and 1 base stayed unmatched. The CDR3 totals 11 residues. CDR3 in DNA: TGCAGCGTCGGACAGGACACTGAAGCTTTCTTT. Its translation: CSVGQDTEAFF.

This chain uses TRBV11-2 with TRBJ2-7; TRBD2 aligns across 10 bases. Germline V gene data show CDR1 as SGHAT and CDR2 as FQNNGV. V dropped 6 bases and J dropped 0; count of bases not matched to a gene: 11. The CDR3 spans 17 residues. CDR3 sequence: CASRSIRTSGFSYEQYF. CDR3 nucleotide sequence: TGTGCCAGCAGGTCTATTAGGACTAGCGGATTCTCCTACGAGCAGTACTTC.

The chain couples TRBV19 to TRBJ1-2; 8 bases are shared with TRBD1. The CDR3 consists of 15 residues. J lost 8 bases, V lost 3 bases, and 11 bases had no gene match. CDR1 and CDR2 (germline): LNHDA, SQIVND (reference sequence). The CDR3 sequence: CASSISYSQGVGYTF. CDR3 bases: TGTGCCAGTAGTATCTCTTACTCACAGGGGGTCGGCTACACCTTC. Looking up the rest from reference TRBV19 and TRBJ1-2 gives the full variable domain: DGGITQSPKYLFRKEGQNVTLSCEQNLNHDAMYWYRQDPGQGLRLIYYSQIVNDFQKGDIAEGYSVSREKKESFPLTVTSAQKNPTAFYLCASSISYSQGVGYTFGSGTRLTVV.

V is TRBV4-1 and J is TRBJ1-5; D gene unclear. This CDR3 is 15 amino acids long. Trimming removed 0 bases from V and 6 bases from J, with 12 bases in between. From germline, CDR1 is MGHRA and CDR2 YSYEKL. CDR3 loop: CASSQEGGVVQPQHF. As DNA, the CDR3 is TGCGCCAGCAGCCAAGAAGGCGGGGTCGTTCAGCCCCAGCATTTT.

V gene TRBV6-2 or TRBV6-3 combines with J gene TRBJ2-7, with D uncertain. This CDR3 region has 11 residues. The V gene lost 4 bases and the J gene lost 4 bases, with 5 bases spanning the gap. Germline V gives CDR1 MNHEY, CDR2 SVGEGT. CDR3 protein: CASSLRYEQYF. The CDR3 DNA sequence: TGTGCCAGCAGTTTGCGATACGAGCAGTACTTC.

This rearrangement joins TRBV19 to TRBJ1-1, with no clear D. Germline V lookup: CDR1 LNHDA, CDR2 SQIVND (reference sequence). The CDR3 contains 12 residues. V lost 8 bases and J lost 3, with 10 bases in between. The CDR3, as DNA: TGTGCCAGTTCCCAGACATACACTGAAGCTTTCTTT. Its translation is CASSQTYTEAFF.

V usage is TRBV28 and J usage is TRBJ2-3; no reliable D call. CDR3 length: 13 residues. CDR1 is MDHEN and CDR2 is SYDVKM in the germline V gene. V was trimmed by 7 bases and J by 0 bases, leaving 8 bases between them. CDR3 protein: CASTPTSTDTQYF. CDR3 sequence (DNA): TGTGCCAGCACCCCGACTAGCACAGATACGCAGTATTTT.

V gene TRBV15 combines with J gene TRBJ1-2, with D uncertain. The length of the CDR3 is 20 residues. V was clipped by 3 bases and J by 0 bases, with 26 bases between them. Germline CDR1 reads LNHNV; CDR2 reads YYDKDF (reference sequence). The CDR3 loop is CATSSPNHREDKSSNYGYTF. In DNA form, the CDR3 reads TGTGCCACCAGCAGCCCTAATCACCGGGAAGACAAATCCTCTAACTATGGCTACACCTTC.

The rearrangement links TRBV30 to TRBJ1-6, with 7 bases lining up with TRBD1. V lost 0 bases and J lost 13; bases outside the gene matches: 15. CDR3 length: 16 residues. Germline V gene sequence: CDR1 GTSNPN, CDR2 SVGIG (reference sequence). The CDR3, as DNA: TGTGCCTGGAGTGTACCCGTGGACAGGAGAAGTTCGCCCCTCCACTTT. Its translation: CAWSVPVDRRSSPLHF.

This chain connects TRBV2 to TRBJ2-1; weak D call: TRBD2 (6 bases). V was shortened by 8 bases and J by 10 bases, with 18 bases between the two germline ends. Germline CDR1 reads SNHLY; CDR2 reads FYNNEI. The CDR3 spans 13 residues. The CDR3 spells CASVREELPEQFF. The CDR3 DNA reads as TGTGCCAGCGTGCGGGAAGAGCTTCCGGAGCAGTTCTTC.

The genes are TRBV11-2 and TRBJ2-2; the match to TRBD2 covers 9 bases. This CDR3 is 16 amino acids long. Germline CDR1 is SGHAT and CDR2 is FQNNGV. Germline trimming cut 5 bases from V and 2 bases from J; bases unmatched to any gene: 6. CDR3 region: CASSQRGTSNTGELFF. For the CDR3, the DNA is TGTGCCAGCAGCCAACGCGGGACTAGCAACACCGGGGAGCTGTTTTTT.

The chain joins TRBV3-1 (or the pseudogene TRBV3-2) to TRBJ2-1, with 9 positions matching TRBD2. The J segment lost 0 bases and the V segment lost 4 bases, leaving 10 bases of the junction unmatched. The CDR3 is 18 amino acids. The germline gives CDR1 LGHDT, CDR2 YNNKEL (reference sequence). The CDR3 coding sequence is TGTGCCAGCAGCCCCTTCGTGGGTAGCGGGAGCTCCTACAATGAGCAGTTCTTC. It translates to CASSPFVGSGSSYNEQFF.

The V call is TRBV6-5, the J call TRBJ1-6; 8 nucleotides line up with TRBD1. The CDR3 length is 14 residues. Germline lookup yields CDR1 MNHEY and CDR2 SVGAGI. V lost 8 bases to trimming and J lost 7 bases; unmatched junction nucleotides: 7. CDR3 residues: CASSLTGVNSPLHF. CDR3 bases: TGTGCCAGCTCCTTGACAGGGGTGAATTCACCCCTCCACTTT.

Notes on this clone: This specimen includes other DNA sequences encoding the same CDR3. The V gene is TRBV7-2, the J gene TRBJ2-7, with a tentative D call TRBD2 (7 bases). The CDR3 contains 15 residues. Trimming took 1 base from V and 3 from J, leaving 13 bases between them. Germline V gene data show CDR1 as SGHTA and CDR2 as FQGNSA. The CDR3 spells CASSLVAGAGYEQYF. The CDR3 DNA follows: TGTGCCAGCAGCTTAGTCGCGGGGGCTGGCTACGAGCAGTACTTC.

The chain is built from TRBV3-1 (or the pseudogene TRBV3-2) and TRBJ2-1; 12 bases align to TRBD2. The CDR3 spans 16 residues. The V and J ends lost 1 base and 7 bases, in that order; junction bases with no gene match: 5. Germline V CDR1 and CDR2: LGHDT, YNNKEL (reference sequence). In nucleotides, the CDR3 is TGTGCCAGCAGCCAAGGACGGACTAGCGGGAAAAATGAGCAGTTCTTC. It yields the protein CASSQGRTSGKNEQFF.

The gene calls are TRBV7-2 and TRBJ1-1; D is unclear. Germline V gives CDR1 SGHTA, CDR2 FQGNSA. This CDR3 comprises 14 residues. The V end lost 1 base, the J end lost 5 bases, and 11 bases lay between the germline ends. The CDR3 loop reads CASSLVLGSTEAFF. As DNA, the CDR3 is TGTGCCAGCAGCTTAGTGTTGGGCAGTACTGAAGCTTTCTTT.

The gene calls are TRBV19 and TRBJ2-2; D unclear. The CDR3 is 14 residues long. The V gene's germline CDR1 is LNHDA and CDR2 SQIVND (reference sequence). V lost 3 bases to trimming and J lost 7 bases, with 12 bases between them. CDR3 in amino acids: CASSIDSTGGELFF. DNA of the CDR3: TGTGCCAGTAGTATCGACTCAACGGGCGGGGAGCTGTTTTTT.

This clone was seen only once. V gene TRBV9 combines with J gene TRBJ2-7; 7 bases match TRBD2. Germline CDR1 is SGDLS and CDR2 is YYNGEE. The CDR3 is 14 amino acids. V lost 4 bases, J lost 1 base, and 5 bases stayed unmatched. CDR3 loop: CASSKLAYSYEQYF. In nucleotides, the CDR3 is TGTGCCAGCAGCAAACTAGCGTATTCCTACGAGCAGTACTTC.

The CDR3 region has the DNA TGTGCCAGCAGCTTAAACAGGGGTGTATTGAATGAGCAGTTCTTC. This translates into CASSLNRGVLNEQFF. The V and J genes are TRBV7-2 and TRBJ2-1; the match to TRBD1 covers 7 bases. The CDR3 length is 15 residues. From germline, CDR1 is SGHTA and CDR2 FQGNSA. V was pared by 2 bases and J by 7 bases, with 8 bases of the junction left unmatched.

The V gene is TRBV10-3, the J gene TRBJ2-7, with D unresolved. CDR1 is ENHRY, CDR2 SYGVKD, per germline. Trimming stripped 4 bases from V and 4 bases from J, with 5 bases between. CDR3 length: 11 residues. The DNA of the CDR3 is TGTGCCATCAGTGGACAATACGAGCAGTACTTC. It codes for CAISGQYEQYF.

V and J are TRBV14 and TRBJ2-5; D possibly corresponds to TRBD2 (5 bases). The CDR3 is 13 amino acids. The V gene lost 5 bases and the J gene lost 4 bases, with 11 bases spanning the gap. Per the germline V gene, CDR1 is SGHDN and CDR2 is FVKESK. CDR3 DNA: TGTGCCAGCAGCAGGACTCTAGGAGAGACCCAGTACTTC. As protein: CASSRTLGETQYF.

The rearrangement links TRBV27 to TRBJ1-5; the D gene is possibly TRBD1 (5 bases). V was shortened by 5 bases and J by 11 bases, with 16 bases between the two germline ends. Germline CDR1 reads MNHEY; CDR2 reads SMNVEV (reference sequence). The CDR3 sequence is 13 residues long. CDR3 residues: CASSRGGLTAQHF. CDR3 bases: TGTGCCAGCAGTAGGGGAGGGCTGACGGCCCAGCATTTT.

The CDR3 sequence is CASTSPQGDLYEQYF. In DNA, the CDR3 is TGTGCCAGCACCTCCCCCCAGGGGGATCTTTACGAGCAGTACTTC. The chain is built from TRBV28 and TRBJ2-7, with TRBD1 matching over 7 bases. The germline CDR1 and CDR2 sequences are MDHEN and SYDVKM. The CDR3 length is 15 residues. The V and J ends lost 7 bases and 4 bases, in that order; junction bases with no gene match: 13.

The chain recombines TRBV30 with TRBJ1-2; tentatively, D is TRBD1 (5 bases). The CDR3 runs to 13 residues. Trimming shortened V by 1 base and J by 3 bases, and 9 bases separated the two germline ends. Germline V CDR1 and CDR2: GTSNPN, SVGIG (reference sequence). CDR3 coding DNA: TGTGCCTGGAGTGGGGGCCTCGACTATGGCTACACCTTC. Its protein is CAWSGGLDYGYTF.